Listed below are T cell receptor beta chains from one sample, sequenced in a study of blood T cell repertoires in COVID-19. Assay used: immunoSEQ multiplex PCR; TCRdb lists only in-frame clones, some missing. Here the sample spans under 250,000 clones, roughly three quarters being singletons. Source material: peripheral blood. The receptors were sampled from a woman aged 40 to 55 with COVID-19, enrolled during active disease. CDR3s include the opening cysteine and the closing phenylalanine or tryptophan. The order of the fields is CDR3 protein, CDR3 DNA, J gene, V gene, clone size, D gene. The D gene is left open where the match is weak. Size is stated for part of the rows, as once, few or many counts, or as a class when the clone is expanded.

CASSSAGVDTGELFF,TGTGCCAGCTCCTCAGCGGGGGTCGACACCGGGGAGCTGTTTTTT,TRBJ2-2,TRBV7-8,NA,TRBD2
CASSTVPLTGALSGANVLTF,TGTGCCAGTAGTACCGTCCCTTTGACAGGGGCCCTCTCTGGGGCCAACGTCCTGACTTTC,TRBJ2-6,TRBV19,NA,TRBD1
CASSLGTSSTGELFF,TGTGCCAGCAGCTTAGGGACTAGCAGCACCGGGGAGCTGTTTTTT,TRBJ2-2,TRBV7-2,once,TRBD2
CASSQTTGFQETQYF,TGTGCCAGCAGCCAAACCACAGGGTTCCAAGAGACCCAGTACTTC,TRBJ2-5,TRBV3-1/TRBV3-2,few,NA
CASSQLRTGNNQPQHF,TGTGCCAGCAGCCAATTAAGGACAGGGAACAATCAGCCCCAGCATTTT,TRBJ1-5,TRBV4-2,NA,TRBD1
CASSLIGGANNEQFF,TGTGCCAGCAGCTTAATAGGGGGGGCGAACAATGAGCAGTTCTTC,TRBJ2-1,TRBV7-3,NA,NA
CASSFGQGIEAFF,TGTGCCAGCAGTTTCGGACAGGGGATTGAAGCTTTCTTT,TRBJ1-1,TRBV12-3/TRBV12-4,few,TRBD1
CASSPGQHSRNTIYF,TGTGCCAGCAGCCCTGGACAGCATTCCCGAAACACCATATATTTT,TRBJ1-3,TRBV2,NA,NA
CASSQGQSSYNSPLHF,TGTGCCAGCAGCCAAGGACAGAGCTCCTATAATTCACCCCTCCACTTT,TRBJ1-6,TRBV4-2,NA,NA
CASIKQGGNQPQHF,TGTGCCAGCATAAAACAGGGAGGCAATCAGCCCCAGCATTTT,TRBJ1-5,TRBV6-6,NA,NA
CAWSVTHYGGVSNQPQHF,TGTGCCTGGAGTGTAACGCACTATGGGGGGGTTAGCAATCAGCCCCAGCATTTT,TRBJ1-5,TRBV30,once,NA
CASSKVRDQPQHF,TGTGCCAGCAGCAAAGTGCGGGATCAGCCCCAGCATTTT,TRBJ1-5,TRBV6-5,NA,NA
CASRDRGCRGDTEAFF,TGCGCCAGCAGGGACAGGGGGTGCCGTGGGGACACTGAAGCTTTCTTT,TRBJ1-1,TRBV10-1,NA,TRBD1
CASSLDRAVTIYF,TGTGCCAGCAGCTTGGACCGAGCGGTCACCATATATTTT,TRBJ1-3,TRBV5-6,NA,NA
CASSTGRGSGANVLTF,TGTGCCAGCAGCACGGGGAGAGGGTCTGGGGCCAACGTCCTGACTTTC,TRBJ2-6,TRBV3-1/TRBV3-2,few,NA
CASSSTQGAGETQYF,TGTGCCAGCAGCTCAACTCAGGGGGCCGGGGAGACCCAGTACTTC,TRBJ2-5,TRBV5-8,NA,TRBD1
CASSIGQGGSTEAFF,TGTGCCAGTAGTATCGGACAGGGTGGAAGCACTGAAGCTTTCTTT,TRBJ1-1,TRBV19,few,TRBD1
CASSLGVTGSSYEQYF,TGTGCCAGCAGCTTAGGGGTGACAGGGTCTTCCTACGAGCAGTACTTC,TRBJ2-7,TRBV7-2,NA,TRBD1
CSVLILTGGPNYGYTF,TGCAGCGTTCTTATCCTGACAGGGGGCCCTAACTATGGCTACACCTTC,TRBJ1-2,TRBV29-1,NA,TRBD1
CAWSVSPGWRFYGYTF,TGTGCCTGGAGTGTAAGCCCGGGGTGGCGCTTCTATGGCTACACCTTC,TRBJ1-2,TRBV30,many,NA
CASSLAPQGLNTEAFF,TGTGCCAGCAGCTTAGCTCCACAGGGTTTGAACACTGAAGCTTTCTTT,TRBJ1-1,TRBV11-2,once,NA
CASSQVLAGAGGEQYF,TGTGCCAGCAGCCAAGTCCTAGCGGGAGCGGGGGGCGAGCAGTACTTC,TRBJ2-7,TRBV3-1/TRBV3-2,NA,TRBD2
CATSRVGTGQGLFGIQYF,TGTGCCACCAGCAGAGTGGGTACGGGACAGGGTCTTTTCGGCATTCAGTACTTC,TRBJ2-4,TRBV15,NA,TRBD1
CAWIFPGGTEAFF,TGTGCCTGGATCTTCCCAGGGGGCACTGAAGCTTTCTTT,TRBJ1-1,TRBV30,NA,TRBD1
CASSLSLGGTEAFF,TGTGCCAGCAGCCTGTCTTTGGGGGGCACTGAAGCTTTCTTT,TRBJ1-1,TRBV5-6,NA,NA
CAISGQGTVTEAFF,TGTGCCATCAGTGGACAGGGGACGGTCACTGAAGCTTTCTTT,TRBJ1-1,TRBV10-3,NA,TRBD1
CASSLNSGLQETQYF,TGTGCCAGCAGCTTAAATTCAGGACTCCAAGAGACCCAGTACTTC,TRBJ2-5,TRBV7-3,NA,NA
CASSKGGRERTNEKLFF,TGTGCCAGCAGCAAGGGAGGCAGGGAGCGGACTAATGAAAAACTGTTTTTT,TRBJ1-4,TRBV21-1,once,NA
CAIQDGPGDTQYF,TGTGCCATCCAGGACGGACCGGGGGATACGCAGTATTTT,TRBJ2-3,TRBV27,NA,NA
CASSSKVSSGGRELFF,TGTGCCAGCAGCTCCAAGGTGTCTAGCGGGGGTCGGGAGCTGTTTTTT,TRBJ2-2,TRBV2,NA,TRBD2
CASSVEGGFWGYGYTF,TGTGCCAGCAGCGTAGAGGGAGGATTCTGGGGCTATGGCTACACCTTC,TRBJ1-2,TRBV9,NA,NA
CATSRSPSGSGLGAKNIQYF,TGTGCCACCAGCAGATCCCCTAGCGGGAGTGGGTTGGGCGCCAAAAACATTCAGTACTTC,TRBJ2-4,TRBV15,NA,TRBD2
CASSVKREAGELFF,TGTGCCAGCAGCGTCAAGCGGGAGGCCGGGGAGCTGTTTTTT,TRBJ2-2,TRBV9,NA,TRBD2
CASSELGVGSPLHF,TGTGCCAGCAGTGAACTGGGCGTGGGTTCACCCCTCCACTTT,TRBJ1-6,TRBV2,NA,NA
CASSDKLSWSVNEQFF,TGTGCCAGCAGCGACAAACTGTCCTGGAGCGTCAATGAGCAGTTCTTC,TRBJ2-1,TRBV9,many,NA
CASSLTGPGNTIYF,TGTGCCAGCAGCCTGACAGGGCCTGGAAACACCATATATTTT,TRBJ1-3,TRBV7-2,NA,TRBD1
CAWSLRQTLYGYTF,TGTGCCTGGAGTTTGCGACAGACGCTCTATGGCTACACCTTC,TRBJ1-2,TRBV30,NA,NA
CASRVTSGVHEQYF,TGTGCCAGCAGAGTAACTAGCGGGGTCCACGAGCAGTACTTC,TRBJ2-7,TRBV6-6,NA,TRBD2
CASSLKQPNYNEQFF,TGTGCCAGCAGTCTAAAACAGCCTAACTACAATGAGCAGTTCTTC,TRBJ2-1,TRBV27,NA,NA
CASRPQGARRYGYTF,TGTGCCAGCAGGCCGCAGGGGGCGCGGCGTTATGGCTACACCTTC,TRBJ1-2,TRBV6-5,NA,TRBD1
CAIGGSSNTEAFF,TGTGCCATCGGGGGGAGCTCGAACACTGAAGCTTTCTTT,TRBJ1-1,TRBV10-3,NA,NA
CASSQDRGGTDTQYF,TGTGCCAGCTCACAGGACAGGGGGGGCACAGATACGCAGTATTTT,TRBJ2-3,TRBV18,NA,TRBD1
CASSQAGERQYF,TGTGCCAGCAGCCAAGCGGGTGAACGGCAGTACTTC,TRBJ2-7,TRBV5-4,NA,NA
CASSSGTVTYEQYF,TGTGCCAGCAGCTCCGGGACAGTTACCTACGAGCAGTACTTC,TRBJ2-7,TRBV5-4,NA,TRBD1
CAWSVLRQGNEQFF,TGTGCCTGGAGTGTATTGAGACAGGGCAATGAGCAGTTCTTC,TRBJ2-1,TRBV30,once,TRBD1
CASSRTSGTGYQPQHF,TGTGCCAGTAGCCGCACTTCCGGGACAGGTTATCAGCCCCAGCATTTT,TRBJ1-5,TRBV19,NA,TRBD1
CASSFAQGPYEQYF,TGTGCCAGCAGCTTCGCCCAGGGCCCCTACGAGCAGTACTTC,TRBJ2-7,TRBV11-2,NA,NA
CASRPTGLVGEQFF,TGTGCCAGCAGACCCACGGGACTAGTCGGTGAGCAGTTCTTC,TRBJ2-1,TRBV6-5,NA,TRBD2
CASSSGNRGRSSYNEQFF,TGTGCCAGCAGCTCGGGTAACAGGGGGCGAAGCTCCTACAATGAGCAGTTCTTC,TRBJ2-1,TRBV5-6,NA,TRBD1
CASSQDRENLYEQYF,TGCGCCAGCAGCCAAGATAGGGAGAATCTCTACGAGCAGTACTTC,TRBJ2-7,TRBV4-3,NA,NA
CASLRQGSGHYEQYF,TGTGCCAGCCTTCGACAGGGATCCGGACACTACGAGCAGTACTTC,TRBJ2-7,TRBV27,NA,TRBD1
CASSPQGTNYGYTF,TGTGCCAGCAGTCCACAGGGGACTAACTATGGCTACACCTTC,TRBJ1-2,TRBV27,NA,TRBD1
CASSLRLVGYGYTF,TGTGCCAGCAGCTTGCGCCTCGTTGGCTATGGCTACACCTTC,TRBJ1-2,TRBV7-2,NA,NA
CASSSTYNSGNTIYF,TGTGCCAGCAGTTCCACGTACAACTCTGGAAACACCATATATTTT,TRBJ1-3,TRBV6-5,NA,NA